This entry lists 21 T cell receptor beta chains sequenced from one sample in a study of cytotoxic CD8 clonotypes in ibrutinib-treated CLL. Clones were read by immunoSEQ multiplex PCR, and TCRdb kept only the in-frame ones, dropping some. The sample holds roughly 180,000 clones, about four fifths seen once. Specimen: PBMCs, collected after 24 months of ibrutinib treatment. These receptors all come from a human donor with chronic lymphocytic leukemia.

The CDR3 region has the DNA TGTGCCACGCAAACAGAGATGAACACTGAAGCTTTCTTT. It yields the protein CATQTEMNTEAFF. The rearrangement joins TRBV28 to TRBJ1-1; D is ambiguous. Germline-derived CDR1 and CDR2 are MDHEN and SYDVKM. The CDR3 runs to 13 residues. The V gene lost 10 bases and the J gene lost 0 bases, with 12 bases spanning the gap.

V usage is TRBV11-2 and J usage is TRBJ1-2; tentatively, D is TRBD1 (5 bases). V lost 4 bases, J lost 8 bases, and 11 bases lay in between. The CDR3 is 12 residues long. CDR1 and CDR2 (germline): SGHAT, FQNNGV. The chain's CDR3 is CASSSGLTGYTF. In nucleotides, the CDR3 is TGTGCCAGCAGCTCGGGACTCACGGGCTACACCTTC.

This clone has only one observation. The chain links TRBV5-1 to TRBJ2-1; 14 nucleotides line up with TRBD2. Germline V lookup: CDR1 SGHRS, CDR2 YFSETQ. This CDR3 comprises 18 residues. Losses at the gene ends were 4 bases for V and 0 bases for J; bases not matched to a gene: 6. The CDR3 region is CASSRLAGGTSSYNEQFF. CDR3 in DNA: TGCGCCAGCAGCCGACTAGCGGGGGGGACGAGCTCCTACAATGAGCAGTTCTTC.

This rearrangement joins TRBV10-3 to TRBJ1-2, with 8 positions matching TRBD1. The CDR3 covers 15 residues. From germline, CDR1 is ENHRY and CDR2 SYGVKD. Losses at the gene ends were 11 bases for V and 8 bases for J; bases not matched to a gene: 19. The CDR3 here is CALQGGPGTYGGYTF. In nucleotides, the CDR3 is TGTGCCTTACAGGGGGGCCCAGGGACCTATGGGGGCTACACCTTC.

V is TRBV4-1 and J is TRBJ1-1; a weak D match, TRBD1 (5 bases). V lost 5 bases and J 4 bases, leaving 14 bases between the germline ends. The CDR3 is 14 amino acids. The germline CDR1 and CDR2 sequences are MGHRA and YSYEKL. CDR3 in amino acids: CASSFGASGTEAFF. The CDR3 nucleotides read TGCGCCAGCAGCTTTGGGGCCTCAGGCACTGAAGCTTTCTTT.

This clone was counted once. The chain couples TRBV21-1 to TRBJ1-2; the tabulated D call, TRBD1, remains unverified against the DNA. TRBV21-1 is assigned pseudogene status. This CDR3 contains 15 residues. The CDR3 DNA follows: TGTGCCAGCAAGGACAGGGGGGATCTCCTCTATGGCTACACCTTC. Translating it yields CASKDRGDLLYGYTF.

The gene calls are TRBV18 and TRBJ1-6, with 7 bases identical to TRBD1. In germline, CDR1 is KGHSH, CDR2 LQKENI. This CDR3 has 15 amino acids. The V segment lost 6 bases and the J segment 10 bases; nucleotides outside the gene matches: 12. CDR3 protein: CASSHQGGERSPLHF. CDR3 DNA sequence: TGTGCCAGCTCCCACCAGGGGGGGGAAAGATCACCCCTCCACTTT.

The table lists this clone with a few counts. The chain combines TRBV7-7 with TRBJ2-3, with TRBD2 matching 8 bases. After removal of 4 bases from V and 1 base from J, the junction contained 7 bases not matched to a gene. The CDR3 is made up of 16 amino acids. Germline V gives CDR1 SSHAT, CDR2 FNYEAQ (reference sequence). CDR3 bases: TGTGCCAGCAGCTGCCTGGCGGGGGGATGCACAGATACGCAGTATTTT. Its translation: CASSCLAGGCTDTQYF. Variable domain in full (rest from reference TRBV7-7 and TRBJ2-3): GAGVSQSPRYKVTKRGQDVTLRCDPISSHATLYWYQQALGQGPEFLTYFNYEAQPDKSGLPSDRFSAERPEGSISTLTIQRTEQRDSAMYRCASSCLAGGCTDTQYFGPGTRLTVL.

The chain couples TRBV6-6 to TRBJ1-2; 9 nucleotides line up with TRBD1. The germline CDR1 and CDR2 sequences are MNHNY and SVGAGI (reference sequence). The CDR3 is 15 amino acids. The J segment lost 7 bases and the V segment lost 8 bases, leaving 14 bases of the junction unmatched. The CDR3 DNA reads TGTGCCAGCTACTTGGTGGACAGGGGCTCCGGTGGCTACACCTTC. Protein product: CASYLVDRGSGGYTF.

This rearrangement joins TRBV5-1 to TRBJ2-2; a weak D match, TRBD2 (6 bases). The CDR3 runs 15 residues. From germline, CDR1 is SGHRS and CDR2 YFSETQ. The V end was cut by 2 bases, the J end by 6 bases, with 14 bases between. This chain's CDR3 is CASSLPAPGAGELFF. The CDR3 region has the DNA TGCGCCAGCAGCTTACCGGCGCCGGGGGCCGGGGAGCTGTTTTTT.

V and J are TRBV25-1 and TRBJ2-1, with a tentative D call TRBD1 (6 bases). CDR3 size: 14 residues. V was shortened by 4 bases and J by 5 bases, with 12 bases between the two germline ends. From germline, CDR1 is MGHDK and CDR2 SYGVNS. CDR3 nucleotides: TGTGCCAGCAGTGTATGGCAGGGGAACAATGAGCAGTTCTTC. The encoded protein is CASSVWQGNNEQFF.

V usage is TRBV7-8 and J usage is TRBJ2-4; weak D call: TRBD1 (5 bases). Per germline, CDR1 SGHVS and CDR2 FQNEAQ. The CDR3 has 16 residues. The germline V and J ends were trimmed by 5 bases and 0 bases, with 14 bases remaining between them. The CDR3 DNA sequence: TGTGCCAGCAGCCTCCAGGGTTTGCTAGCCAAAAACATTCAGTACTTC. It specifies CASSLQGLLAKNIQYF.

This clone turned up a few times. CDR3 amino acids: CASSRTSDYNEQFF. The CDR3 region has the DNA TGTGCCAGCAGCCGGACTAGCGACTACAATGAGCAGTTCTTC. V usage is TRBV6-4 and J usage is TRBJ2-1; 9 positions agree with TRBD2. Germline trimming cut 6 bases from V and 3 bases from J; bases unmatched to any gene: 3. CDR3 length equals 14 residues. Germline CDR1 MRHNA, CDR2 SNTAGT.

The V gene is TRBV2, the J gene TRBJ1-1; 7 nucleotides match TRBD1. In germline, CDR1 is SNHLY, CDR2 FYNNEI. V lost 6 bases and J lost 4; bases outside the gene matches: 8. This CDR3 region has 14 residues. The CDR3 sequence is CASRATGPLTEAFF. DNA of the CDR3: TGTGCCAGCAGGGCGACAGGGCCTCTCACTGAAGCTTTCTTT.

The chain uses TRBV4-2 and TRBJ2-7, with D possibly being TRBD1 (5 bases). Trimming cost V 0 bases and J 6 bases, with 15 bases left between them. Germline CDR1 is LGHNA and CDR2 is YNFKEQ. There are 15 residues in the CDR3. The CDR3 DNA is TGTGCCAGCAGCCAAGAGGTGGGTAGTAGGGGCGAGCAGTACTTC. The encoded protein is CASSQEVGSRGEQYF.

The rearrangement links TRBV12-5 to TRBJ2-7, with TRBD1 as a possible D gene (6 bases). V lost 3 bases to trimming and J lost 0 bases, with 18 bases between them. Germline lookup yields CDR1 LGHNT and CDR2 FRNRAP. This CDR3 spans 17 amino acids. The CDR3 coding sequence is TGTGCTAGTGGTTTTAGGGCAGGGGAAAGTAGCTCCTACGAGCAGTACTTC. This encodes CASGFRAGESSSYEQYF.

A note on this clone: Just one base apart from a much larger clone, this may be a read error. V and J are TRBV7-9 and TRBJ2-7, with TRBD1 as a possible D gene (6 bases). The ends were cut back, 6 bases at V and 3 bases at J, with 9 bases in the middle. The CDR3 is made up of 12 amino acids. Germline CDR1 is SEHNR and CDR2 is FQNEAQ (reference sequence). The CDR3 coding sequence is TGTGCCAGCAGTAAACAGGGCTACGAGCAGTACTTC. Protein sequence: CASSKQGYEQYF.

The chain employs TRBV28 and TRBJ1-2; D call uncertain. The V and J ends lost 10 bases and 12 bases respectively, with 30 bases between them. CDR3 size: 15 residues. The V gene's germline CDR1 is MDHEN and CDR2 SYDVKM. As DNA, the CDR3 is TGTGCCACCACGGACCCAGGCGGAAAAATATTCTCTGACACCTTC. The encoded protein is CATTDPGGKIFSDTF.

V and J are TRBV6-5 and TRBJ1-5; D is perhaps TRBD1 (5 bases). V was trimmed by 6 bases and J by 2 bases, leaving 14 bases between them. Germline V gives CDR1 MNHEY, CDR2 SVGAGI. The CDR3 length is 15 residues. The CDR3 reads CASRSPGGGNQPQHF. The CDR3 DNA sequence: TGTGCCAGCAGATCACCGGGAGGGGGCAATCAGCCCCAGCATTTT.

V gene TRBV11-2 combines with J gene TRBJ2-5, with 8 bases that match TRBD1. The CDR3 consists of 19 residues. The J segment lost 4 bases and the V segment lost 5 bases, leaving 21 bases of the junction unmatched. Germline V gene data show CDR1 as SGHAT and CDR2 as FQNNGV. CDR3 nucleotides: TGTGCCAGCAGCCTGCGGACAGGGAAAAAGGGCACGTTCGCAGAGACCCAGTACTTC. Its protein product is CASSLRTGKKGTFAETQYF. The full variable domain, with the rest looked up from reference TRBV11-2 and TRBJ2-5, is EAGVAQSPRYKIIEKRQSVAFWCNPISGHATLYWYQQILGQGPKLLIQFQNNGVVDDSQLPKDRFSAERLKGVDSTLKIQPAKLEDSAVYLCASSLRTGKKGTFAETQYFGPGTRLLVL.

This chain connects TRBV5-1 to TRBJ1-4; D might be TRBD1 (5 bases). Trimming took off 2 bases at V and 7 bases at J, with 12 bases between the two ends. This CDR3 contains 14 residues. CDR1 and CDR2 (germline): SGHRS, YFSETQ. This CDR3 is CASSFTGTGEKLFF. The DNA of the CDR3 is TGCGCCAGCAGCTTTACCGGGACCGGTGAAAAACTGTTTTTT.